Listed below are T cell receptor beta chains from one sample, sequenced in a study of OX40 agonist ivuxolimab in advanced cancers. The assay was immunoSEQ multiplex PCR, and TCRdb's table has in-frame clones only and misses some. The sample has about 83,000 clones; over 75% are singletons. Here the sequenced sample was CD4+ or CD8+ T cells sorted from blood, taken in a trial of the OX40 agonist ivuxolimab. The receptors originated from an adult with an advanced solid tumor such as melanoma, head and neck, liver or kidney cancer. The CDR3 runs from the conserved cysteine through the conserved F or W. The D gene is left open where the match is weak. For some rows the clone size is stated as once, few or many, or as a class when expanded; others skip it.

TGTGCCAGCAGCGAAGGGACCGAGTCCTACGAGCAGTACTTC | CASSEGTESYEQYF | NA | TRBV2 | NA | TRBJ2-7
TGCAGCGTTGAATGGAAGGACAAGAGGGCCGATACGCAGTATTTT | CSVEWKDKRADTQYF | NA | TRBV29-1 | NA | TRBJ2-3
TGCGCCAGCAGCTTGGTCGGACTAGCGGGGGCCAACGAGCAGTACTTC | CASSLVGLAGANEQYF | NA | TRBV5-1 | TRBD2 | TRBJ2-7
TGTGCCAGCAGCTCCGGGGCGAACACTGAAGCTTTCTTT | CASSSGANTEAFF | NA | TRBV7-3 | NA | TRBJ1-1
TGTGCCAGCAGCTTGGGAGGGTCCCCCTACAATGAGCAGTTCTTC | CASSLGGSPYNEQFF | NA | TRBV5-6 | NA | TRBJ2-1
TGTGCCTGGAGTGCCGACAAAAAAAATTCACCCCTCCACTTT | CAWSADKKNSPLHF | NA | TRBV30 | NA | TRBJ1-6
TGCGCCAGCAGCTTGGTGGCGGGCGATTCACCCCTCCACTTT | CASSLVAGDSPLHF | NA | TRBV5-1 | NA | TRBJ1-6
TGCGCCAGAAACAGGCCCCGGACATGTAGCACAGATACGCAGTATTTT | CARNRPRTCSTDTQYF | few | TRBV10-1 | NA | TRBJ2-3
TGTGCCAGCAGCAAAGGGACAGTTTTCTATGGCTACACCTTC | CASSKGTVFYGYTF | NA | TRBV6-5 | TRBD1 | TRBJ1-2
TGTGCCAGCAGCCAAGATTGGGGGGGCGCAATGAACACTGAAGCTTTCTTT | CASSQDWGGAMNTEAFF | NA | TRBV4-2 | NA | TRBJ1-1
TGTGCCAGCAGCTTGGCCGCGGGGGTAGAGACCCAGTACTTC | CASSLAAGVETQYF | NA | TRBV5-4 | TRBD2 | TRBJ2-5
TGTGCCAGCAGAGACTGGGACAGGGGTACGTTTAGGGCCAATTCACCCCTCCACTTT | CASRDWDRGTFRANSPLHF | NA | TRBV7-2 | TRBD1 | TRBJ1-6
TGTGCCAGCAGCTCCGGGACTAAGAACACCGGGGAGCTGTTTTTT | CASSSGTKNTGELFF | NA | TRBV5-4 | TRBD2 | TRBJ2-2
TGCGCCAGCAGAGGTGAGGGGGTCCTCTCTGGAAACACCATATATTTT | CASRGEGVLSGNTIYF | NA | TRBV5-1 | NA | TRBJ1-3
TGTGCCAGCAGTTCACAGGGGAACTACAATGAGCAGTTCTTC | CASSSQGNYNEQFF | NA | TRBV6-5 | TRBD1 | TRBJ2-1